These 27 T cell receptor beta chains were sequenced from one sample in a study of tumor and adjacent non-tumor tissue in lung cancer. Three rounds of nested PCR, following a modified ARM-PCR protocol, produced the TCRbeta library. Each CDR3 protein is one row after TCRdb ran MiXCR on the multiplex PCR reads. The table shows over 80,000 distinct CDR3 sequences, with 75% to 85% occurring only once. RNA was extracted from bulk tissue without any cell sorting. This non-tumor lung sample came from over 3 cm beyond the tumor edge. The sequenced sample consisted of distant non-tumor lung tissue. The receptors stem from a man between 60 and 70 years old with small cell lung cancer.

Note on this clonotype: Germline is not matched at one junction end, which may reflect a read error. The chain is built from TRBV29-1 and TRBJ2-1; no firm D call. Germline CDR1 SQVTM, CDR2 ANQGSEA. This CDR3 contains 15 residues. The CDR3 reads CCVGDPPPGFNVQFF. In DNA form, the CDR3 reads TGCTGCGTCGGAGATCCACCCCCAGGATTCAATGTGCAGTTTTTC.

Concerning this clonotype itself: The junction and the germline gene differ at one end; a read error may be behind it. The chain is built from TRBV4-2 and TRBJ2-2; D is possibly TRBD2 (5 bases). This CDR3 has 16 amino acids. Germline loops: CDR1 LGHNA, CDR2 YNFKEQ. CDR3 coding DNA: TGTGCCAGTAACCAAGATCTGAGGACCAACACCGGGGAGCTATTTTTT. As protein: CASNQDLRTNTGELFF.

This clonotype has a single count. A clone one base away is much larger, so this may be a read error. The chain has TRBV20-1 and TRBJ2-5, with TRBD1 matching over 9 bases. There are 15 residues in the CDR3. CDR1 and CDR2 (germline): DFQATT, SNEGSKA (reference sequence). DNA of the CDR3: TGCAGTGCTAGAGATCTTGACAGGGGGGCAGAGATCCAGTACTTC. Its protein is CSARDLDRGAEIQYF.

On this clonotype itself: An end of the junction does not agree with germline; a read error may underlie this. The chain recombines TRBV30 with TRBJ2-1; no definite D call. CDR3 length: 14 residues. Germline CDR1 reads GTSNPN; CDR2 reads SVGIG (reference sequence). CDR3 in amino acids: CVCEPESSYNEQFF. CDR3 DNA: TGTGTCTGTGAACCGGAGAGTTCCTATAATGAGCAGTTCTTC.

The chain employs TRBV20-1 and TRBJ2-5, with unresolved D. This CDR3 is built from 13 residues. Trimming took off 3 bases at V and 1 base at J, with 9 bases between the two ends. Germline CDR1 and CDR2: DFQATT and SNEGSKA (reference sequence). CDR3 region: CSASDPSQETQYF. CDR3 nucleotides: TGCAGTGCTAGTGACCCCAGCCAAGAGACCCAGTACTTC.

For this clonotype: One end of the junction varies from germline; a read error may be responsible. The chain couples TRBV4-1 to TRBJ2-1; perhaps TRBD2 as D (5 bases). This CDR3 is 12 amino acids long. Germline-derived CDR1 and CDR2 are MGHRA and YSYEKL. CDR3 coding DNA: TGCGACAGCAGCCACGTTAGCGTCAATCAGTTATTC. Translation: CDSSHVSVNQLF.

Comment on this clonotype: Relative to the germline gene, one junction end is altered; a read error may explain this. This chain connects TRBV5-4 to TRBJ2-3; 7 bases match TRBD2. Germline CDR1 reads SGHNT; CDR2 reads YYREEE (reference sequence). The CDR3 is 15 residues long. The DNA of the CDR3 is TGTGCCAGCAGCTTGAAAGGGGAGGGAGGAGATACTCAGTATTTT. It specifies CASSLKGEGGDTQYF.

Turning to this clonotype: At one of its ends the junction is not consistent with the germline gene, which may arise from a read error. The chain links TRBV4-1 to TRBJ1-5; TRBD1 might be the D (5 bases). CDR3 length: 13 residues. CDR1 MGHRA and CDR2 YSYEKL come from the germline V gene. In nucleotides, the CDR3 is TGCGCCGGCAGCCGGGGGATGCCTCAGCCCCAGCATTTT. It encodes CAGSRGMPQPQHF.

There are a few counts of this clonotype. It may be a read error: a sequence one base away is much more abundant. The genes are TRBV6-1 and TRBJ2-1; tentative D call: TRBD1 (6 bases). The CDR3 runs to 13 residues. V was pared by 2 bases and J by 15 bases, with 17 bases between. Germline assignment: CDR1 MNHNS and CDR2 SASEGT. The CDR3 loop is CASSESYGDKRFF. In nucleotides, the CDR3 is TGTGCCAGCAGTGAAAGTTATGGGGACAAGCGGTTCTTC.

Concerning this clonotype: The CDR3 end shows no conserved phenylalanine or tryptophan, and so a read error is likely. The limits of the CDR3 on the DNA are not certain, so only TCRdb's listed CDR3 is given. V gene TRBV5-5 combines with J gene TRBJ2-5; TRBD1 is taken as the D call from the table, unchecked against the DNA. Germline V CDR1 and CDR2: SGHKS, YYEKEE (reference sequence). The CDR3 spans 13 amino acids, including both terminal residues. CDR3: CASSGIGAETQCY.

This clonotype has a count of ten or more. CDR3 sequence (DNA): TGCAGCGTTGTATCCAGGGGCACCTACAATGAGCAGTTCTTC. Protein product: CSVVSRGTYNEQFF. The gene calls are TRBV29-1 and TRBJ2-1, with a tentative D call TRBD1 (6 bases). V dropped 4 bases and J dropped 2 bases, with 12 bases sitting between them. Germline V gives CDR1 SQVTM, CDR2 ANQGSEA. This CDR3 has 14 amino acids.

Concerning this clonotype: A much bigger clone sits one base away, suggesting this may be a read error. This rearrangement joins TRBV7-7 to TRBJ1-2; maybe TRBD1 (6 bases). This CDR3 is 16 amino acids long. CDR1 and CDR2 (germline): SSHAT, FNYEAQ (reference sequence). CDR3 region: CASGLARGGWCYGYTF. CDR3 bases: TGTGCTAGCGGCTTAGCCAGGGGCGGGTGGTGCTATGGCTACACCTTC. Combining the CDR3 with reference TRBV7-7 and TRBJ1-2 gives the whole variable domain GAGVSQSPRYKVTKRGQDVTLRCDPISSHATLYWYQQALGQGPEFLTYFNYEAQPDKSGLPSDRFSAERPEGSISTLTIQRTEQRDSAMYRCASGLARGGWCYGYTFGSGTRLTVV.

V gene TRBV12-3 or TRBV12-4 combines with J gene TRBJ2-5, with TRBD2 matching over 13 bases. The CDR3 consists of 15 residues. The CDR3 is CPGSLLAGGGETQYF. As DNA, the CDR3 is TGTCCCGGCAGCCTACTAGCGGGAGGGGGAGAGACCCAGTACTTC.

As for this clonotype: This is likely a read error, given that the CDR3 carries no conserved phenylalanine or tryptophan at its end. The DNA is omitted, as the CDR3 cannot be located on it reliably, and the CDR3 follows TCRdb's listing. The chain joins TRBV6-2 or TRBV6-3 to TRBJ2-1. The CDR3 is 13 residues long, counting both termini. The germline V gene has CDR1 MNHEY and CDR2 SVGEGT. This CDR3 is CASSTCPNNEQFV.

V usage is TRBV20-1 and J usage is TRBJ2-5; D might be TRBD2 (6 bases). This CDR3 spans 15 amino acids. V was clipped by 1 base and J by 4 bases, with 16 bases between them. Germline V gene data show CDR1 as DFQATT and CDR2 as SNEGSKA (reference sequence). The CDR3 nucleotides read TGCAGTGCTAGAGGATTGGCTGGAGGGAGAGAGACCCAGTACTTC. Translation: CSARGLAGGRETQYF.

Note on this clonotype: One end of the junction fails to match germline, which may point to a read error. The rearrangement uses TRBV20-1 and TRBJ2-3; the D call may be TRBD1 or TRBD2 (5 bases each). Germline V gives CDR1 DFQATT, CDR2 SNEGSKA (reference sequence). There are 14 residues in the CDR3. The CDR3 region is CSATPTNVTDTQYF. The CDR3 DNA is TGCAGTGCTACCCCGACTAACGTGACAGATACGCAGTATTTC.

The CDR3 protein is CASSLGRARTGYTF. The CDR3 DNA is TGTGCCAGCAGCCTGGGGAGGGCGCGGACAGGCTACACCTTC. The rearrangement joins TRBV5-4 to TRBJ1-2, with D possibly matching TRBD1 (5 bases). Trimming stripped 4 bases from V and 8 bases from J, with 18 bases between. This CDR3 has 14 amino acids. Looked up from germline, CDR1 is SGHNT and CDR2 is YYREEE (reference sequence).

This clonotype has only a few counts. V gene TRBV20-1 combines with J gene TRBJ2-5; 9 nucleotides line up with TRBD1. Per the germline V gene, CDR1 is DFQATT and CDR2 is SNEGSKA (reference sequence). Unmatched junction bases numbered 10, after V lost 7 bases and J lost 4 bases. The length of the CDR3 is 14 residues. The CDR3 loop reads CSVYRGRGGETQYF. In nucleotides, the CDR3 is TGCAGTGTTTACAGGGGGCGCGGAGGAGAGACCCAGTACTTC.

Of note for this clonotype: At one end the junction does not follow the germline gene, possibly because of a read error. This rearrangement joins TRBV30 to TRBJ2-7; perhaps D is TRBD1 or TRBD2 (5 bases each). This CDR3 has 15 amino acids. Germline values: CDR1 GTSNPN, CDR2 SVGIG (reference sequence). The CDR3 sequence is CASSRDWDGDYEQYF. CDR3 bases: TGTGCCTCGAGTAGGGATTGGGACGGGGACTACGAGCAGTACTTC.

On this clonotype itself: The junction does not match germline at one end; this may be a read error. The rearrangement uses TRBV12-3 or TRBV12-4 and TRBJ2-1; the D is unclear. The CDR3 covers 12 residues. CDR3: CASTFSYNVQFF. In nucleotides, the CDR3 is TGTGCCAGCACTTTCTCCTACAATGTGCAGTTCTTC.

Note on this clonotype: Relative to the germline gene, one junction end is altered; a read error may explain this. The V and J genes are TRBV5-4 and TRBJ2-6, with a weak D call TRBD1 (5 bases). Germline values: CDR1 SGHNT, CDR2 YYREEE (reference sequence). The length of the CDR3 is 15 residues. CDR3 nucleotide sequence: TGTGCTAGCAGTCGGTCAGCCTCTGGGGCCAGCGTCCTGACTTTC. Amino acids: CASSRSASGASVLTF. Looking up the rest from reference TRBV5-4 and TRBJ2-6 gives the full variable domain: ETGVTQSPTHLIKTRGQQVTLRCSSQSGHNTVSWYQQALGQGPQFIFQYYREEENGRGNFPPRFSGLQFPNYSSELNVNALELDDSALYLCASSRSASGASVLTFGAGSRLTVL.

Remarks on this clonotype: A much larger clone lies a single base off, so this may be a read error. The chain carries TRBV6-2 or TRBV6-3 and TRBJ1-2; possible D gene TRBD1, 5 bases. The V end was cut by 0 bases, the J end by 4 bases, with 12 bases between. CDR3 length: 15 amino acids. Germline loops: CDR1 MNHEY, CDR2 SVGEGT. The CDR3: CASSYSQGSGYGYTF. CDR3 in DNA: TGTGCCAGCAGTTACTCCCAGGGCTCCGGCTATGGCTACACCTTC.

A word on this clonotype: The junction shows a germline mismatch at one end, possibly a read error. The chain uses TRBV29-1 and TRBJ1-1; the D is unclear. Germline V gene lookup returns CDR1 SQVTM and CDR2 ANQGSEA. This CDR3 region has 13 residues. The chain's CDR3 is CSVKGPMNAEALF. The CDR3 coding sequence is TGCAGCGTTAAAGGACCCATGAACGCTGAAGCCCTCTTT.

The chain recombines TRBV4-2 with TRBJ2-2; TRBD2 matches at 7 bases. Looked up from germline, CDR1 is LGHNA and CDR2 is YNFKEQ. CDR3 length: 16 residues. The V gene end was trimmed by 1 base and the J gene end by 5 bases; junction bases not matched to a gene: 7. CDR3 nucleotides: TGTGCCAGCAGCCAAGGAGGGAGGGCCAATACCGGGGAGCTGTTTTTT. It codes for CASSQGGRANTGELFF.

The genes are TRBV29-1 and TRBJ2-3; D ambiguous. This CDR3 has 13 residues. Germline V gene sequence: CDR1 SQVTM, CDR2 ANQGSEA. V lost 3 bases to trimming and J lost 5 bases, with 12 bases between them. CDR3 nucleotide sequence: TGCAGCGTTGAGTTAGCTGGCATAGATACGCAGTATTTT. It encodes CSVELAGIDTQYF.

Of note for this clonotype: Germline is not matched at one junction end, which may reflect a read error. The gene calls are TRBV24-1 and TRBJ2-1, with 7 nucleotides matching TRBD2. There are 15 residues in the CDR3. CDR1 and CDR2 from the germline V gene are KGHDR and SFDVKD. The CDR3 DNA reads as TGTGCCACCAGTGGGGATGCGGGAGCAGGGCATGAGCAGTTCTTT. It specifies CATSGDAGAGHEQFF.

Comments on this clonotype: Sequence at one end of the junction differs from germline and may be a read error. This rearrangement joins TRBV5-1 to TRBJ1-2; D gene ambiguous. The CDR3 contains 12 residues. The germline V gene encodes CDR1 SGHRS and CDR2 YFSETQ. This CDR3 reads CDSSNDPRGYTF. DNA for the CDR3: TGCGACAGCAGCAACGACCCCAGGGGCTACACCTTC.